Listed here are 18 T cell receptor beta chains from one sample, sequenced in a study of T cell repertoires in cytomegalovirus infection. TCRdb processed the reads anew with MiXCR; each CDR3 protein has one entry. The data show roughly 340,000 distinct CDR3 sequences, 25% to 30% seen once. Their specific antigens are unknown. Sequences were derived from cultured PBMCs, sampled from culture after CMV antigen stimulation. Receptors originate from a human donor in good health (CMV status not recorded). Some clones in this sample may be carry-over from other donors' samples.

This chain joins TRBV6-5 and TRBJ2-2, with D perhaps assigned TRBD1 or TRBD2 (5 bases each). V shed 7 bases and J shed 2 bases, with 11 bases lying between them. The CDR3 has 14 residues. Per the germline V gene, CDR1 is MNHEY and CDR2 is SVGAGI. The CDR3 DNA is TGTGCCAGCAACCAGGGACGCAACACCGGGGAGCTGTTTTTT. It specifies CASNQGRNTGELFF.

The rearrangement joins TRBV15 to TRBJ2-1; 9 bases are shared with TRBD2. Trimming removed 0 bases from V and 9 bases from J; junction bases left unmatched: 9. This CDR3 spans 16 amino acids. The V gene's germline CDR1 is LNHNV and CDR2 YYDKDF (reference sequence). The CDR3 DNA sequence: TGTGCCACCAGCAGAGAAATAGCGGGAGTAAAGGGTGAGCAGTTCTTC. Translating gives CATSREIAGVKGEQFF.

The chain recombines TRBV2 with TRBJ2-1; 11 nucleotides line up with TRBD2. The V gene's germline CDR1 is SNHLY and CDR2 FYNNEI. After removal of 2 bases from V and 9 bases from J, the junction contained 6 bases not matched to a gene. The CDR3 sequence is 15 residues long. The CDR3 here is CASSEMASGGTEQFF. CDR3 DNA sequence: TGTGCCAGCAGTGAAATGGCTAGCGGGGGGACTGAGCAGTTCTTC.

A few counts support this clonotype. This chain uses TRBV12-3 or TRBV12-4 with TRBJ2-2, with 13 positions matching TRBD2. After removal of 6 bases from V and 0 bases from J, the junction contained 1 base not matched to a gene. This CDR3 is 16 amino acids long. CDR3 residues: CASSGTSGTNTGELFF. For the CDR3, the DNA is TGTGCCAGCAGCGGGACTAGCGGGACGAACACCGGGGAGCTGTTTTTT.

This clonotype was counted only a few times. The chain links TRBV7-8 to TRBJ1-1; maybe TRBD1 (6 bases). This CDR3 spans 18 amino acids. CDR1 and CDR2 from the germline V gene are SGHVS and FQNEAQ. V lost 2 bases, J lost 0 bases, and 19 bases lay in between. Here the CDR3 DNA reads TGTGCCAGCAGCTTAAGCTGGGGGGGACATTCCATGAACACTGAAGCTTTCTTT. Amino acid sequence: CASSLSWGGHSMNTEAFF.

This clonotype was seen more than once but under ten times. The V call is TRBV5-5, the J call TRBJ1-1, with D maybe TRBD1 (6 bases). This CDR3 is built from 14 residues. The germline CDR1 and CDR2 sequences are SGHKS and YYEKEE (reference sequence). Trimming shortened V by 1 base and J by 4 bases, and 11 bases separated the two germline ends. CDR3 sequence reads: CASSLLGQPTEAFF. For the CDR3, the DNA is TGTGCCAGCAGCTTGTTGGGACAACCCACTGAAGCTTTCTTT.

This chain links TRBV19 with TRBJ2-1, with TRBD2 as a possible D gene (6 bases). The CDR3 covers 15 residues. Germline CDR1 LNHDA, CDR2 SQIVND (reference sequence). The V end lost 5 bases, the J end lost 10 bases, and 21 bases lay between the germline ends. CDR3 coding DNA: TGTGCCAGTAGTCCGGGACTGGCAAACTCGGAGGAGCAGTTCTTC. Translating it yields CASSPGLANSEEQFF.

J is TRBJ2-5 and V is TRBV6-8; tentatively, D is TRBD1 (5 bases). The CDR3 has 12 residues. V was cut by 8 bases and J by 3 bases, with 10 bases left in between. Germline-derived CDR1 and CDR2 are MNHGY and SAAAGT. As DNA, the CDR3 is TGTGCCAGCCCACAGGACAAAGAGACCCAGTACTTC. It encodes CASPQDKETQYF.

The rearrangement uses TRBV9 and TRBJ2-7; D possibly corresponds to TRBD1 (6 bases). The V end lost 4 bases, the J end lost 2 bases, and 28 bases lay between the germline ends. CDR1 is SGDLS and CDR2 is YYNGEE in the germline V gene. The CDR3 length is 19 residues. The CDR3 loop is CASSPPYDRRDSFPYEQYF. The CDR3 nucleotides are TGTGCCAGCAGCCCCCCATACGACAGGCGTGATTCCTTTCCCTACGAGCAGTACTTC.

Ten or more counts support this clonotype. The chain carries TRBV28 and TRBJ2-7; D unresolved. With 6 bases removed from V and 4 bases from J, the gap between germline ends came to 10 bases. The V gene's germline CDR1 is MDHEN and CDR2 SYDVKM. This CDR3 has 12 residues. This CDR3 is CASSVGFYEQYF. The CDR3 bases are TGTGCCAGCAGCGTAGGGTTTTACGAGCAGTACTTC.

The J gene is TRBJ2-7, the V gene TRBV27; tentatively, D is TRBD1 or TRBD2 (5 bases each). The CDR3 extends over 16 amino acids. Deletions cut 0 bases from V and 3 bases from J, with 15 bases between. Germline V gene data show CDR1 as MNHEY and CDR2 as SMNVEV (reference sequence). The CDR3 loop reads CASSLSLGEGDYEQYF. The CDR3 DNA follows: TGTGCCAGCAGTTTATCTCTCGGGGAAGGGGACTACGAGCAGTACTTC.

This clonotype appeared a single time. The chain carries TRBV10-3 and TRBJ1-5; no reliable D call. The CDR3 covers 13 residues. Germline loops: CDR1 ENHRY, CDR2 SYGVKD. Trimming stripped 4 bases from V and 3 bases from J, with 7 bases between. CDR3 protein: CAISGAANQPQHF. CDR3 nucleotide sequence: TGTGCCATCAGTGGGGCAGCCAATCAGCCCCAGCATTTT.

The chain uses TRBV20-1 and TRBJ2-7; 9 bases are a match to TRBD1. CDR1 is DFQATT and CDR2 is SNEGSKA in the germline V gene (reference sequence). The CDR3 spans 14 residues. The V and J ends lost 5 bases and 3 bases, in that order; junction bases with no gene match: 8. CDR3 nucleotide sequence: TGCAGTGCTGAGAGGACAGGGGAAATCTACGAGCAGTACTTC. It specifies CSAERTGEIYEQYF.

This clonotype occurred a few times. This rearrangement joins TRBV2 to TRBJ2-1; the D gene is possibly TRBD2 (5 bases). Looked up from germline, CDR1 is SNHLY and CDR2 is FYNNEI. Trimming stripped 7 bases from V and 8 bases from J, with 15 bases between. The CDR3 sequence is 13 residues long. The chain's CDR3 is CASILGKGDEQFF. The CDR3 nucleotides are TGTGCCAGCATCCTGGGCAAGGGAGATGAGCAGTTCTTC.

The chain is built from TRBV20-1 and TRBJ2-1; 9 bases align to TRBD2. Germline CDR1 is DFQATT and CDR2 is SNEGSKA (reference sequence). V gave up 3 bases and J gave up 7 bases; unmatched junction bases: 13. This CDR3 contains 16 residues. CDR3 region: CSARIGGRAGGNEQFF. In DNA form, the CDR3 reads TGCAGTGCTAGGATCGGCGGGAGGGCCGGGGGGAATGAGCAGTTCTTC.

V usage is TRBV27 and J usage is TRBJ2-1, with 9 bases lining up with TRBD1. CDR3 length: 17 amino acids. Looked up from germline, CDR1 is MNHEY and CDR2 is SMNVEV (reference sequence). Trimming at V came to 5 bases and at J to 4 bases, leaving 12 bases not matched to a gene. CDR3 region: CASSPGTGTPLYNEQFF. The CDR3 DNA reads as TGTGCCAGCAGTCCCGGGACAGGGACGCCTCTTTACAATGAGCAGTTCTTC.

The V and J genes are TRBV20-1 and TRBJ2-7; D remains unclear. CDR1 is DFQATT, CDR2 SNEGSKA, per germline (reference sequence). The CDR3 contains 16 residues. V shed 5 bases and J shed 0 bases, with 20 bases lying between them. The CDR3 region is CSASLRWLPHSYEQYF. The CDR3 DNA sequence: TGCAGTGCTTCCCTGCGGTGGCTGCCACACTCCTACGAGCAGTACTTC.

The CDR3 loop is CAIGQETQYF. In DNA form, the CDR3 reads TGTGCCATCGGGCAAGAGACCCAGTACTTC. The V call is TRBV10-3, the J call TRBJ2-5; D is ambiguous. The CDR3 is 10 amino acids. V was trimmed by 8 bases and J by 2 bases, leaving 3 bases between them. Germline V CDR1 and CDR2: ENHRY, SYGVKD.